This T cell receptor beta chain was documented in a study of blood T cell repertoires in COVID-19. Study-level background: Sites across the United States, Italy and Spain contributed samples from acute and convalescent COVID-19.

Assay: immunoSEQ multiplex PCR; the TCRdb copy retains only in-frame clones and omits some. The sample yields some 96,000 clones, over 75% seen once. This CDR3 region has 15 residues. The V gene lost 4 bases and the J gene lost 2 bases, with 16 bases spanning the gap. Germline V gives CDR1 GTSNPN, CDR2 SVGIG (reference sequence). The chain is built from TRBV30 and TRBJ2-3; possible D gene TRBD2, 6 bases. This TCR derives from a man aged 25-40 years in a cohort sampled during active COVID-19. The material sequenced was peripheral blood. CDR3 in amino acids: CAWTIIGGPTDTQYF. The CDR3 nucleotides read TGTGCCTGGACTATCATCGGGGGTCCCACAGATACGCAGTATTTT.